These 2 T cell receptor beta chains share one sample of origin, sequenced in a study of T-cell reconstitution after alpha-beta-depleted transplantation in children. Unique molecular identifiers were incorporated during preparation of the TCRbeta library. Via MiXCR, TCRdb re-called the PCR reads, giving one row per CDR3 protein. The table has 300,000 to 350,000 distinct CDR3 sequences, about a quarter seen once. The source material was PBMCs, mostly from graft donor cells, sampled 180 days after TCRalphabeta/CD19-depleted stem cell transplant. These receptors were collected from a male patient younger than 18 who had a stem cell transplant for acute lymphoblastic leukemia, so the T cells may come from the graft donor.

This chain joins TRBV6-5 and TRBJ2-2; 8 bases agree with TRBD1. The CDR3 length is 15 residues. V trimming: 6 bases; J trimming: 4 bases; junction bases outside the gene matches: 7. CDR1 and CDR2 (germline): MNHEY, SVGAGI. The CDR3 DNA is TGTGCCAGCAGCTACGCCAGGGGGCCCACCGGGGAGCTGTTTTTT. Translation gives CASSYARGPTGELFF.

The chain uses TRBV27 and TRBJ2-1; D may match TRBD1 or TRBD2 (5 bases each). V lost 1 base and J 4 bases, leaving 8 bases between the germline ends. Germline V gives CDR1 MNHEY, CDR2 SMNVEV (reference sequence). The CDR3 runs 14 residues. Written as DNA, the CDR3 is TGTGCCAGCAGTTTATGGGACCAATACAATGAGCAGTTCTTC. Amino acid sequence: CASSLWDQYNEQFF.